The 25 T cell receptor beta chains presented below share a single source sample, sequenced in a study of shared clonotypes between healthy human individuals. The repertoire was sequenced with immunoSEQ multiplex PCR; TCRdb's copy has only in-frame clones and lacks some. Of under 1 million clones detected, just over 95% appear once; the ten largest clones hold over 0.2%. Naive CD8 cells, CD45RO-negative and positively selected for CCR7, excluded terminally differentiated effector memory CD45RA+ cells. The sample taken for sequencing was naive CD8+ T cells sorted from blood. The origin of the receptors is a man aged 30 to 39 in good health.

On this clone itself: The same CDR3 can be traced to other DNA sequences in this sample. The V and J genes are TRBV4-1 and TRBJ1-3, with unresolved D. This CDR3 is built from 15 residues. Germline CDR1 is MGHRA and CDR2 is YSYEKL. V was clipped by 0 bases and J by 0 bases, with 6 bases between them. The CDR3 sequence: CASSQDRSSGNTIYF. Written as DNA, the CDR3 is TGCGCCAGCAGCCAAGACAGGAGCTCTGGAAACACCATATATTTT.

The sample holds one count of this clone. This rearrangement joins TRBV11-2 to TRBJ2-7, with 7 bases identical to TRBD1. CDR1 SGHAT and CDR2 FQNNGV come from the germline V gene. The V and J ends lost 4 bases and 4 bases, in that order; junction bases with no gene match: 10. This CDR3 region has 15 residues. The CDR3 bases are TGTGCCAGCAGCTCATCGACAGGGACGAATTACGAGCAGTACTTC. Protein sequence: CASSSSTGTNYEQYF.

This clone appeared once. CDR3 DNA: TGTGCCAGCAGTAAAGCCTGGGACGGACCCGGGGAGCTGTTTTTT. This encodes CASSKAWDGPGELFF. The chain uses TRBV11-2 and TRBJ2-2, with D perhaps assigned TRBD1 or TRBD2 (5 bases each). This CDR3 spans 15 amino acids. From germline, CDR1 is SGHAT and CDR2 FQNNGV. Trimming took 6 bases from V and 6 from J, leaving 17 bases between them.

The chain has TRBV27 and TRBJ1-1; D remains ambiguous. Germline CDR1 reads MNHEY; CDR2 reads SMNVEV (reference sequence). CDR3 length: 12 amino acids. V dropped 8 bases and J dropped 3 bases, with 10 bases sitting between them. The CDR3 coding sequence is TGTGCCAGCCTTTTAGAGGACACTGAAGCTTTCTTT. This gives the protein CASLLEDTEAFF.

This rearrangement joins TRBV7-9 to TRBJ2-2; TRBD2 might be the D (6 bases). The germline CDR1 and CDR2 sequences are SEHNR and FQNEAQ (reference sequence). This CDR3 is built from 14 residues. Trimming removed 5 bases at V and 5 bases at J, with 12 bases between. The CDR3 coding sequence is TGTGCCAGCAGCGGTCGTCGGGAGACCGGGGAGCTGTTTTTT. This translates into CASSGRRETGELFF.

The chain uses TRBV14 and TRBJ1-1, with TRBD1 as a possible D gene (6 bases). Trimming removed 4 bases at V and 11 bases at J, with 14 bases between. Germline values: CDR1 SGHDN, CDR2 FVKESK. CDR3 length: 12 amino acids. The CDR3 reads CASSLQGYMAFF. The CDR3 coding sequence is TGTGCCAGCAGCCTCCAGGGGTATATGGCTTTCTTT.

The CDR3 spells CASGRTGYNEQFF. CDR3 DNA: TGTGCTAGTGGACGGACGGGCTACAATGAGCAGTTCTTC. This chain links TRBV12-5 with TRBJ2-1; D remains unclear. V lost 6 bases to trimming and J lost 3 bases, with 9 bases between them. Per the germline V gene, CDR1 is LGHNT and CDR2 is FRNRAP. There are 13 residues in the CDR3.

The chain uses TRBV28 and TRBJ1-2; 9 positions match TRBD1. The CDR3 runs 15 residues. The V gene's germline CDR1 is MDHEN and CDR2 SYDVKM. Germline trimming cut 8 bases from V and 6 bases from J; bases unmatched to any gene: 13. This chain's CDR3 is CASRWTGDNLDGYTF. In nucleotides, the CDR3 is TGTGCCAGCCGATGGACAGGGGATAATCTGGATGGCTACACCTTC.

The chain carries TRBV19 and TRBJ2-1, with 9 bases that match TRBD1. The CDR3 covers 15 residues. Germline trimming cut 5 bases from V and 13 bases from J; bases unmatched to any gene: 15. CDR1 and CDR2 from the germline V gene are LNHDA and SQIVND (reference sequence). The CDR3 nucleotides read TGTGCCAGTAGTCCAAACAGGGGGCTCTCTCTCGATCAGTTCTTC. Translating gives CASSPNRGLSLDQFF. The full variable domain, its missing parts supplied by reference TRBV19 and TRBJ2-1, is DGGITQSPKYLFRKEGQNVTLSCEQNLNHDAMYWYRQDPGQGLRLIYYSQIVNDFQKGDIAEGYSVSREKKESFPLTVTSAQKNPTAFYLCASSPNRGLSLDQFFGPGTRLTVL.

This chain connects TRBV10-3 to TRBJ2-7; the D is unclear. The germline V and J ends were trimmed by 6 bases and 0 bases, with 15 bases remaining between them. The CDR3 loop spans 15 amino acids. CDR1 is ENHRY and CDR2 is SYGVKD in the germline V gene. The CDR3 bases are TGTGCCATCAGCGCCCCCTTCGAAGGCTCCTACGAGCAGTACTTC. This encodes CAISAPFEGSYEQYF.

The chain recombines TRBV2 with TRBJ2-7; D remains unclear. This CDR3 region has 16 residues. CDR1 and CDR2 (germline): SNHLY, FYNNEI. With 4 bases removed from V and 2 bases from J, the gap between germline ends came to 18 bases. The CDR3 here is CASSGDRSFYAYEQYF. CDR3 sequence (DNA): TGTGCCAGCAGTGGAGATCGCAGTTTCTACGCCTACGAGCAGTACTTC.

The CDR3 is CASSQDPSSYEQYF. The CDR3 DNA sequence: TGCGCCAGCAGCCAAGATCCGAGCTCCTACGAGCAGTACTTC. V is TRBV4-3 and J is TRBJ2-7; D not certain. This CDR3 is 14 amino acids long. Between the trimmed V and J ends, which lost 0 bases and 0 bases, there was a span of 6 bases. The germline V gene has CDR1 LGHNA and CDR2 YSLEER.

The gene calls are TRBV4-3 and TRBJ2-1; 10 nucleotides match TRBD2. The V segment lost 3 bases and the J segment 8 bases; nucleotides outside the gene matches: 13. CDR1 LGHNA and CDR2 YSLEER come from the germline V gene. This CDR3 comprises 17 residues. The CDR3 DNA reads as TGCGCCAGCAGCCAGGTTTCGATTCTAGCGGGAGCGGATGAGCAGTTCTTC. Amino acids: CASSQVSILAGADEQFF.

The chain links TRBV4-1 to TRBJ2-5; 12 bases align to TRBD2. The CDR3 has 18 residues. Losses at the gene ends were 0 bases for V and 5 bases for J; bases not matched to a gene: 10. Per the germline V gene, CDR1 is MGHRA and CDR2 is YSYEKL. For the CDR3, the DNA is TGCGCCAGCAGCCAAGAAGGTCCAACTAGCGGGAGGTGGGAGACCCAGTACTTC. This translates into CASSQEGPTSGRWETQYF.

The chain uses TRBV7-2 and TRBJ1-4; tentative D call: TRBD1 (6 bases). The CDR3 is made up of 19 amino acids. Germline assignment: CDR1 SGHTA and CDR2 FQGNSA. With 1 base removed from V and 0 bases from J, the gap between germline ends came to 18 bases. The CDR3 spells CASSLEEADSYSTNEKLFF. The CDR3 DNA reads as TGTGCCAGCAGCTTAGAGGAGGCGGACAGCTACTCAACTAATGAAAAACTGTTTTTT. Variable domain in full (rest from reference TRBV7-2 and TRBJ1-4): GAGVSQSPSNKVTEKGKDVELRCDPISGHTALYWYRQSLGQGLEFLIYFQGNSAPDKSGLPSDRFSAERTGGSVSTLTIQRTQQEDSAVYLCASSLEEADSYSTNEKLFFGSGTQLSVL.

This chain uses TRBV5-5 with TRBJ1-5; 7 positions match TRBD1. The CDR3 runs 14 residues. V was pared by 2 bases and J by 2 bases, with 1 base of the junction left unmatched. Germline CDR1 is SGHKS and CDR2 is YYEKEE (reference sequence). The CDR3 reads CASSFGQGNQPQHF. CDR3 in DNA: TGTGCCAGCAGCTTTGGACAGGGCAATCAGCCCCAGCATTTT.

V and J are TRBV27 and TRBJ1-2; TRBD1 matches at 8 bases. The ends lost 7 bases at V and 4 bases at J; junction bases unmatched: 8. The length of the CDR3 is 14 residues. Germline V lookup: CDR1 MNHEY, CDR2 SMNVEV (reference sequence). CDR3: CASTAMTGVYGYTF. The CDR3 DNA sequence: TGTGCCAGCACCGCAATGACAGGGGTCTATGGCTACACCTTC.

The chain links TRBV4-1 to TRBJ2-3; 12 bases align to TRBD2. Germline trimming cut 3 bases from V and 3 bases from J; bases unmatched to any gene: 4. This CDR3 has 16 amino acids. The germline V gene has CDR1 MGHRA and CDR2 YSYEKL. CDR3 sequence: CASSHLTSGRTDTQYF. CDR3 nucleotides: TGCGCCAGCAGCCACCTGACTAGCGGGAGAACAGATACGCAGTATTTT.

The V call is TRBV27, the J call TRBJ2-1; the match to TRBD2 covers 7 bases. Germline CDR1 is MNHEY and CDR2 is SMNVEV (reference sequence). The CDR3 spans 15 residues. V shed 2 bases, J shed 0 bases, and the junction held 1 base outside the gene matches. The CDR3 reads CASSLGRGSYNEQFF. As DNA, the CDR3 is TGTGCCAGCAGTTTAGGGAGGGGCTCCTACAATGAGCAGTTCTTC.

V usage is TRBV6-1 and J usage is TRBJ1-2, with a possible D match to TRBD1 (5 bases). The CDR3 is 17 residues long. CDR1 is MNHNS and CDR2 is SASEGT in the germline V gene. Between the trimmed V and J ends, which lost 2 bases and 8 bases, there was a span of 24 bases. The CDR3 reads CASSELPGTTQKWGYTF. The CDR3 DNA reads TGTGCCAGCAGTGAACTACCCGGGACGACGCAAAAGTGGGGCTACACCTTC.

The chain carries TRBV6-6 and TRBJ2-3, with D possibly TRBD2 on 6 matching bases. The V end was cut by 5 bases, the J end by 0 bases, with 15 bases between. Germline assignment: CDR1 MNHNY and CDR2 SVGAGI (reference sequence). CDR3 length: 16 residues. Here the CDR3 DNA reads TGTGCCAGCAGTCTTCCCGTCGGGGGAAGCACAGATACGCAGTATTTT. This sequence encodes CASSLPVGGSTDTQYF.

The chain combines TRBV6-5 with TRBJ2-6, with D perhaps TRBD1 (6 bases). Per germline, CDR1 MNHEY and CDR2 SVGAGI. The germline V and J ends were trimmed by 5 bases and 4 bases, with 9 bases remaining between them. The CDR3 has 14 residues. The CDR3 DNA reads TGTGCCAGCAGTCCAGGGGTCGGGGCCAACGTCCTGACTTTC. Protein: CASSPGVGANVLTF.

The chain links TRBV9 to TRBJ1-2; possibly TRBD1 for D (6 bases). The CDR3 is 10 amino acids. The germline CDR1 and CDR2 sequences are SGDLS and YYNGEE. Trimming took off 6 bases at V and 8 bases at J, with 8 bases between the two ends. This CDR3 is CASKGGGYTF. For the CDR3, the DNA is TGTGCCAGCAAAGGGGGAGGCTACACCTTC.

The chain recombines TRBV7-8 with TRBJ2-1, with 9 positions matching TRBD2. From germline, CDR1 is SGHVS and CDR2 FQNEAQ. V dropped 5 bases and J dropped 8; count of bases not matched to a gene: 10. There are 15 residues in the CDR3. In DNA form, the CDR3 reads TGTGCCAGCAGCCATAGCGGGAGAAAAGATTATGAGCAGTTCTTC. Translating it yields CASSHSGRKDYEQFF.

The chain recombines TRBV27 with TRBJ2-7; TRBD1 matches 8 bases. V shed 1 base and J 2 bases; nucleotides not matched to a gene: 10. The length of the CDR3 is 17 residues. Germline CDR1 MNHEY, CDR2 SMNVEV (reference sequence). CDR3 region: CASSLLAVQGATYEQYF. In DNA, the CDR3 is TGTGCCAGCAGTTTATTAGCTGTTCAGGGGGCAACCTACGAGCAGTACTTC.